Listed here are 30 T cell receptor beta chains from one sample, sequenced in a study of T cell responses to AZD1222 COVID-19 vaccine. Data came from immunoSEQ multiplex PCR; TCRdb stores just in-frame clones and leaves some out. The sample shows 56,000 or so clones, about 90% of them seen only once. The sequencing used peripheral blood, collected on day 0 of AZD1222 vaccination. Receptors were obtained from an adult in good health.

V is TRBV6-5 and J is TRBJ1-1, with D perhaps matching TRBD1 (5 bases). CDR1 MNHEY and CDR2 SVGAGI come from the germline V gene. V was trimmed by 5 bases and J by 1 base, leaving 8 bases between them. The CDR3 is made up of 13 amino acids. The CDR3: CASSLQENTEAFF. The DNA for the CDR3 is TGTGCCAGCAGTCTACAGGAGAACACTGAAGCTTTCTTT.

The J gene is TRBJ1-1, the V gene TRBV18; D ambiguous. Germline V gives CDR1 KGHSH, CDR2 LQKENI. The CDR3 runs 14 residues. V was trimmed by 4 bases and J by 5 bases, leaving 14 bases between them. The CDR3 loop reads CASSLPHRGTEAFF. DNA for the CDR3: TGTGCCAGCTCACTTCCCCACCGGGGAACTGAAGCTTTCTTT. The full variable domain, with the rest looked up from reference TRBV18 and TRBJ1-1, is NAGVMQNPRHLVRRRGQEARLRCSPMKGHSHVYWYRQLPEEGLKFMVYLQKENIIDESGMPKERFSAEFPKEGPSILRIQQVVRGDSAAYFCASSLPHRGTEAFFGQGTRLTVV.

This clone occurred once. The CDR3 DNA sequence: TGCAGCGTTGATCCAGCGGGAGGGACCTCCTACAATGAGCAGTTCTTC. It codes for CSVDPAGGTSYNEQFF. V gene TRBV29-1 combines with J gene TRBJ2-1; 10 nucleotides align to TRBD2. J was trimmed by 0 bases and V by 3 bases; bases with no gene match: 5. Germline loops: CDR1 SQVTM, CDR2 ANQGSEA. This CDR3 comprises 16 residues.

The V gene is TRBV18, the J gene TRBJ2-1; D uncertain. This CDR3 region has 11 residues. The V end was cut by 4 bases, the J end by 5 bases, with 3 bases between. Per germline, CDR1 KGHSH and CDR2 LQKENI. The CDR3, as DNA: TGTGCCAGCTCACTTAACAATGAGCAGTTCTTC. Translating it yields CASSLNNEQFF.

This clone was seen only once. V gene TRBV30 combines with J gene TRBJ1-1; D call uncertain. This CDR3 is 11 amino acids long. The germline V and J ends were trimmed by 5 bases and 0 bases, with 4 bases remaining between them. Germline CDR1 and CDR2: GTSNPN and SVGIG (reference sequence). The CDR3 here is CAWGVNTEAFF. The CDR3 DNA sequence: TGTGCCTGGGGAGTGAACACTGAAGCTTTCTTT.

The gene calls are TRBV18 and TRBJ1-3, with 8 positions matching TRBD1. The V gene's germline CDR1 is KGHSH and CDR2 LQKENI. The V and J ends lost 2 bases and 1 base, in that order; junction bases with no gene match: 1. The CDR3 contains 15 residues. CDR3 sequence (DNA): TGTGCCAGCTCACCAACAGGGGGTTCTGGAAACACCATATATTTT. It yields the protein CASSPTGGSGNTIYF.

V gene TRBV6-5 combines with J gene TRBJ1-6; 8 positions match TRBD1. V dropped 2 bases and J dropped 15; count of bases not matched to a gene: 12. Germline assignment: CDR1 MNHEY and CDR2 SVGAGI. This CDR3 comprises 15 residues. The CDR3: CASSYTRQGQGGLHF. Here the CDR3 DNA reads TGTGCCAGCAGTTACACCAGACAGGGGCAAGGTGGCCTCCACTTT.

The chain couples TRBV5-1 to TRBJ2-2, with 13 bases identical to TRBD2. J lost 7 bases, V lost 1 base, and 10 bases had no gene match. The germline V gene has CDR1 SGHRS and CDR2 YFSETQ. This CDR3 is 18 amino acids long. The CDR3 protein is CASSLTPGLAGAYGELFF. The CDR3 DNA reads as TGCGCCAGCAGCTTGACCCCTGGACTAGCGGGAGCGTACGGGGAGCTGTTTTTT.

The CDR3 nucleotides read TGTGCCACCGGGGGGGGGCATAGCAATCAGCCCCAGCATTTT. The encoded protein is CATGGGHSNQPQHF. This chain links TRBV6-5 with TRBJ1-5, with D perhaps TRBD1 (6 bases). CDR1 MNHEY and CDR2 SVGAGI come from the germline V gene. Between the trimmed V and J ends, which lost 10 bases and 0 bases, there was a span of 13 bases. CDR3 length: 14 residues.

The chain links TRBV29-1 to TRBJ2-2; the D gene could be TRBD1 or TRBD2 (5 bases each). V shed 0 bases and J shed 5 bases, with 13 bases lying between them. The germline V gene encodes CDR1 SQVTM and CDR2 ANQGSEA. The CDR3 consists of 15 residues. CDR3 nucleotide sequence: TGCAGCGTTGAAGATCTTGAGAGGGGAACCGGGGAGCTGTTTTTT. It encodes CSVEDLERGTGELFF.

This chain connects TRBV5-6 to TRBJ1-4, with D possibly being TRBD1 (6 bases). Trimming shortened V by 0 bases and J by 4 bases, and 13 bases separated the two germline ends. The CDR3 is 16 residues long. From germline, CDR1 is SGHDT and CDR2 YYEEEE. CDR3 DNA sequence: TGTGCCAGCAGCTTGGCCGGGGGGGCAAATAATGAAAAACTGTTTTTT. Translation gives CASSLAGGANNEKLFF.

The chain joins TRBV27 to TRBJ1-4, with D unresolved. The germline V gene has CDR1 MNHEY and CDR2 SMNVEV (reference sequence). The V and J ends lost 6 bases and 4 bases respectively, with 12 bases between them. The CDR3 has 14 residues. The DNA of the CDR3 is TGTGCCAGCAGGCTCGGGTCGCTTAATGAAAAACTGTTTTTT. It yields the protein CASRLGSLNEKLFF.

The chain joins TRBV6-1 to TRBJ1-3; D call uncertain. V dropped 0 bases and J dropped 8 bases, with 5 bases sitting between them. This CDR3 is 12 amino acids long. Germline CDR1 and CDR2: MNHNS and SASEGT. The CDR3 sequence is CASSEAGDTIYF. The CDR3 coding sequence is TGTGCCAGCAGTGAAGCCGGGGACACCATATATTTT.

The chain's CDR3 is CASSQARREQFF. The CDR3, as DNA: TGTGCCAGCAGCCAAGCCCGACGCGAGCAGTTCTTC. The rearrangement uses TRBV3-1 (or the pseudogene TRBV3-2) and TRBJ2-1; D remains unclear. V was pared by 1 base and J by 10 bases, with 8 bases between. The length of the CDR3 is 12 residues. From germline, CDR1 is LGHDT and CDR2 YNNKEL (reference sequence).

The chain combines TRBV6-5 with TRBJ1-4, with D perhaps matching TRBD1 (6 bases). CDR1 MNHEY and CDR2 SVGAGI come from the germline V gene. The CDR3 length is 16 residues. The V gene lost 0 bases and the J gene lost 6 bases, with 14 bases spanning the gap. The CDR3: CASSYSGGGGYEKLFF. DNA for the CDR3: TGTGCCAGCAGTTACTCGGGGGGGGGCGGATATGAAAAACTGTTTTTT.

This chain links TRBV7-2 with TRBJ1-1, with 10 positions matching TRBD1. Trimming took 1 base from V and 1 from J; bases not matched to a gene: 3. The germline gives CDR1 SGHTA, CDR2 FQGNSA. CDR3 size: 16 residues. This chain's CDR3 is CASSLGQGAPNTEAFF. The DNA for the CDR3 is TGTGCCAGCAGCTTAGGACAGGGGGCGCCGAACACTGAAGCTTTCTTT. The full variable domain, its missing parts supplied by reference TRBV7-2 and TRBJ1-1, is GAGVSQSPSNKVTEKGKDVELRCDPISGHTALYWYRQSLGQGLEFLIYFQGNSAPDKSGLPSDRFSAERTGGSVSTLTIQRTQQEDSAVYLCASSLGQGAPNTEAFFGQGTRLTVV.

This sequence joins TRBV7-8 and TRBJ2-7; TRBD2 agrees at 11 bases. With V trimmed by 5 bases and J by 6 bases, 12 bases remained unmatched. The germline CDR1 and CDR2 sequences are SGHVS and FQNEAQ. This CDR3 contains 16 residues. The CDR3 reads CASSPFSGRASSEQYF. CDR3 nucleotides: TGTGCCAGCAGCCCCTTTAGCGGGAGGGCCTCATCCGAGCAGTACTTC.

There are a few counts of this clone. The gene calls are TRBV11-3 and TRBJ2-1, with 9 nucleotides matching TRBD1. Germline V gene data show CDR1 as SGHNT and CDR2 as YENEEA. The V gene end was trimmed by 4 bases and the J gene end by 6 bases; junction bases not matched to a gene: 1. CDR3 length: 13 amino acids. The CDR3 DNA is TGTGCCAGCAGCTCACAGGGGGCCAATGAGCAGTTCTTC. Translating it yields CASSSQGANEQFF.

The chain links TRBV10-3 to TRBJ1-2; D remains ambiguous. The CDR3 sequence is 15 residues long. Per germline, CDR1 ENHRY and CDR2 SYGVKD. The V and J ends lost 3 bases and 7 bases respectively, with 18 bases between them. The CDR3 protein is CAISDSNLVSLGYTF. For the CDR3, the DNA is TGTGCCATCAGTGATTCAAACCTGGTCAGCCTTGGCTACACCTTC.

A remark on this clone: Relative to the germline gene, one junction end is altered; a read error may explain this. The DNA for the CDR3 is TGTGCCACCAGTGGTTTGGACTACTTCTCTGGGGCCAACGTCCTGACTTTC. Translating it yields CATSGLDYFSGANVLTF. The V call is TRBV24-1, the J call TRBJ2-6; weak D call: TRBD2 (6 bases). The CDR3 is 17 amino acids. Germline V gives CDR1 KGHDR, CDR2 SFDVKD.

The CDR3 protein is CASSLISGNKNTEAFF. The CDR3 DNA sequence: TGCGCCAGCAGCTTGATTTCGGGGAATAAGAACACTGAAGCTTTCTTT. The J gene is TRBJ1-1, the V gene TRBV5-1; D not certain. With 1 base removed from V and 1 base from J, the gap between germline ends came to 14 bases. Germline lookup yields CDR1 SGHRS and CDR2 YFSETQ. The CDR3 covers 16 residues.

The chain recombines TRBV20-1 with TRBJ2-3; D gene ambiguous. Germline values: CDR1 DFQATT, CDR2 SNEGSKA (reference sequence). V gave up 6 bases and J gave up 6 bases, with 7 bases separating them. The CDR3 covers 10 residues. The CDR3 is CSARVDTQYF. The CDR3 bases are TGCAGTGCCCGGGTGGATACGCAGTATTTT.

V usage is TRBV19 and J usage is TRBJ2-1, with 11 bases aligning to TRBD1. Germline V gene sequence: CDR1 LNHDA, CDR2 SQIVND (reference sequence). The ends lost 4 bases at V and 4 bases at J; junction bases unmatched: 3. The CDR3 length is 15 residues. CDR3 in DNA: TGTGCCAGTAGTACAGGACAGGGGGCATACAATGAGCAGTTCTTC. Its translation is CASSTGQGAYNEQFF.

V gene TRBV5-1 combines with J gene TRBJ2-5; D possibly corresponds to TRBD2 (6 bases). The CDR3 length is 13 residues. Trimming took 2 bases from V and 9 from J, leaving 14 bases between them. Germline CDR1 SGHRS, CDR2 YFSETQ. The chain's CDR3 is CASSLGRGEAQYF. CDR3 sequence (DNA): TGCGCCAGCAGCTTAGGACGAGGGGAGGCCCAGTACTTC.

This clone has just one count. This chain links TRBV6-2 or TRBV6-3 with TRBJ2-1; D is unresolved. Germline CDR1 reads MNHEY; CDR2 reads SVGEGT. The V end was cut by 5 bases, the J end by 12 bases, with 11 bases between. The CDR3 runs 11 residues. CDR3 sequence reads: CASSQGKGQFF. Here the CDR3 DNA reads TGTGCCAGCAGTCAAGGGAAGGGGCAGTTCTTC.

This rearrangement joins TRBV6-5 to TRBJ2-7; TRBD1 aligns across 8 bases. The CDR3 has 14 residues. Germline CDR1 is MNHEY and CDR2 is SVGAGI. V was pared by 6 bases and J by 2 bases, with 6 bases of the junction left unmatched. This CDR3 is CASRPRQGTYEQYF. The CDR3 DNA follows: TGTGCCAGCAGGCCAAGACAGGGGACCTACGAGCAGTACTTC.

The chain is built from TRBV18 and TRBJ2-5; the match to TRBD2 covers 7 bases. V was pared by 3 bases and J by 1 base, with 8 bases of the junction left unmatched. This CDR3 is built from 16 residues. The germline V gene encodes CDR1 KGHSH and CDR2 LQKENI. CDR3 DNA sequence: TGTGCCAGCTCACCGGTCCAGCGGGACTTCCAAGAGACCCAGTACTTC. Encoded protein: CASSPVQRDFQETQYF.

The chain uses TRBV5-8 and TRBJ2-3, with 9 positions matching TRBD1. CDR3 length: 17 amino acids. Losses at the gene ends were 0 bases for V and 4 bases for J; bases not matched to a gene: 9. CDR1 SGHTS and CDR2 YDEGEE come from the germline V gene. The CDR3 sequence: CASSLGAGTGFADTQYF. In DNA form, the CDR3 reads TGTGCCAGCAGCTTGGGGGCCGGGACAGGGTTCGCAGATACGCAGTATTTT.

The chain joins TRBV7-8 to TRBJ2-1, with D possibly being TRBD2 (5 bases). The CDR3 sequence is 16 residues long. Looked up from germline, CDR1 is SGHVS and CDR2 is FQNEAQ. The V end was cut by 5 bases, the J end by 7 bases, with 21 bases between. The CDR3 nucleotides are TGTGCCAGCAGCCCACAAATGTTGGCTAGCAGAAATGAGCAGTTCTTC. It codes for CASSPQMLASRNEQFF. Using reference TRBV7-8 and TRBJ2-1 for the parts outside the CDR3, the full variable domain is GAGVSQSPRYKVAKRGQDVALRCDPISGHVSLFWYQQALGQGPEFLTYFQNEAQLDKSGLPSDRFFAERPEGSVSTLKIQRTQQEDSAVYLCASSPQMLASRNEQFFGPGTRLTVL.

This chain joins TRBV5-6 and TRBJ1-6; D may be TRBD1 (5 bases). The length of the CDR3 is 19 residues. V shed 6 bases and J shed 0 bases, with 22 bases lying between them. Germline CDR1 and CDR2: SGHDT and YYEEEE. CDR3 amino acids: CASNRFLGGVGSYNSPLHF. The DNA for the CDR3 is TGTGCCAGCAATCGATTCCTGGGGGGAGTCGGCTCCTATAATTCACCCCTCCACTTT.